The 15 T cell receptor beta chains presented below share a single source sample, sequenced in a study of T-cell memory formation after mild COVID-19. TCRdb processed the 5' RACE reads anew with MiXCR; each CDR3 protein has one entry. The sample has about 110,000 distinct CDR3 sequences, 15% to 20% seen once. Specimen: PBMCs or a T cell subset sorted from them (not recorded which). These receptors originate from a man aged 18-30 years who had mild COVID-19 (a few samples of this study predate the infection). Cell type and time point are not known.

This clonotype was seen many times. This sequence joins TRBV20-1 and TRBJ2-3; 7 positions match TRBD2. The V segment lost 0 bases and the J segment 1 base; nucleotides outside the gene matches: 4. Germline loops: CDR1 DFQATT, CDR2 SNEGSKA (reference sequence). The CDR3 runs 15 residues. CDR3 protein: CSARDPLAGTDTQYF. The CDR3 coding sequence is TGCAGTGCTAGAGATCCTCTAGCGGGCACAGATACGCAGTATTTT.

The rearrangement uses TRBV6-1 and TRBJ1-5, with D possibly being TRBD1 (5 bases). CDR1 is MNHNS and CDR2 is SASEGT in the germline V gene. The CDR3 has 16 amino acids. Deletions cut 6 bases from V and 0 bases from J, with 15 bases between. CDR3 DNA sequence: TGTGCCAGCAGCACCAAGACAGTCCATAGCAATCAGCCCCAGCATTTT. Protein product: CASSTKTVHSNQPQHF.

The chain carries TRBV15 and TRBJ1-5; D gene uncertain. The CDR3 has 13 amino acids. V was pared by 0 bases and J by 7 bases, with 7 bases between. CDR1 LNHNV and CDR2 YYDKDF come from the germline V gene (reference sequence). This CDR3 is CATSRDSEQPQHF. Written as DNA, the CDR3 is TGTGCCACCAGCAGAGATTCGGAACAGCCCCAGCATTTT.

This clonotype was counted between two and nine times. This chain links TRBV30 with TRBJ1-4; D is undetermined. V was trimmed by 3 bases and J by 12 bases, leaving 11 bases between them. Germline V gene lookup returns CDR1 GTSNPN and CDR2 SVGIG (reference sequence). This CDR3 is built from 11 residues. DNA of the CDR3: TGTGCCTGGAGACAGCAGATTGAACTGTTTTTT. This encodes CAWRQQIELFF.

In its sample, this clonotype was seen a few times. V and J are TRBV9 and TRBJ2-5; D not resolved. Germline-derived CDR1 and CDR2 are SGDLS and YYNGEE. Trimming shortened V by 5 bases and J by 5 bases, and 19 bases separated the two germline ends. The CDR3 consists of 15 residues. The CDR3 DNA reads as TGTGCCAGCAGTGACCAGAACGCAGGTGTCGAGACCCAGTACTTC. Protein product: CASSDQNAGVETQYF.

This clonotype was detected many times. The chain has TRBV12-3 or TRBV12-4 and TRBJ1-1, with 9 bases aligning to TRBD1. The length of the CDR3 is 14 residues. With V trimmed by 6 bases and J by 4 bases, 6 bases remained unmatched. The CDR3 nucleotides are TGTGCCAGCAGGTCACAGGGGGCGCCCACTGAAGCTTTCTTT. This translates into CASRSQGAPTEAFF.

The chain carries TRBV3-1 and TRBJ2-1; 9 nucleotides match TRBD2. CDR1 and CDR2 (germline): LGHDT, YNNKEL (reference sequence). This CDR3 is built from 15 residues. J gave up 7 bases and V 8 bases, and 12 bases lay outside the gene matches. CDR3 in DNA: TGTGCCAGCGAATGGGGTAGCGGGGGAGGAAATGAGCAGTTCTTC. It yields the protein CASEWGSGGGNEQFF.

The rearrangement links TRBV20-1 to TRBJ1-4; 9 bases are shared with TRBD1. The CDR3 spans 13 residues. V trimming: 5 bases; J trimming: 3 bases; junction bases outside the gene matches: 1. Germline CDR1 and CDR2: DFQATT and SNEGSKA (reference sequence). CDR3 DNA sequence: TGCAGTGCTCGGACAGGGGCTAATGAAAAACTGTTTTTT. Its translation: CSARTGANEKLFF.

This clonotype was seen at least ten times. The CDR3 spells CSVGTGGYNEQFF. The CDR3, as DNA: TGCAGCGTTGGGACAGGGGGCTACAATGAGCAGTTCTTC. The V and J genes are TRBV29-1 and TRBJ2-1; 10 nucleotides align to TRBD1. This CDR3 is built from 13 residues. The junction had 0 bases not matched to a gene; V was cut back by 4 bases and J by 3 bases. CDR1 SQVTM and CDR2 ANQGSEA come from the germline V gene.

This clonotype has a handful of counts. The chain carries TRBV6-5 and TRBJ2-3, with 8 bases identical to TRBD2. J lost 0 bases, V lost 6 bases, and 17 bases had no gene match. This CDR3 contains 19 residues. CDR1 is MNHEY and CDR2 is SVGAGI in the germline V gene. CDR3 region: CASSPVYAGGSTSTDTQYF. In DNA form, the CDR3 reads TGTGCCAGCAGCCCGGTTTATGCGGGGGGATCCACTAGCACAGATACGCAGTATTTT.

In this sample, this clonotype turned up a few times. The J gene is TRBJ2-3, the V gene TRBV7-2; no firm D call. The CDR3 contains 16 residues. CDR1 and CDR2 (germline): SGHTA, FQGNSA. The ends were cut back, 1 base at V and 0 bases at J, with 11 bases in the middle. The CDR3, as DNA: TGTGCCAGCAGCTTAGGGCCTCCATTAAGCACAGATACGCAGTATTTT. Translating it yields CASSLGPPLSTDTQYF.

The CDR3, as DNA: TGCGCCAGCAGCCCAGGTGGAGATGGAGAGACCCAGTACTTC. Translation gives CASSPGGDGETQYF. The V gene is TRBV5-1, the J gene TRBJ2-5; D remains unclear. The length of the CDR3 is 14 residues. The germline gives CDR1 SGHRS, CDR2 YFSETQ. Trimming stripped 4 bases from V and 4 bases from J, with 14 bases between.

The chain has TRBV5-1 and TRBJ2-5, with 7 bases fitting TRBD1. Germline assignment: CDR1 SGHRS and CDR2 YFSETQ. The V gene end was trimmed by 5 bases and the J gene end by 6 bases; junction bases not matched to a gene: 10. The CDR3 runs 14 residues. The CDR3 spells CASSPAQGMKTQYF. The CDR3 nucleotides are TGCGCCAGCAGTCCGGCACAGGGGATGAAGACCCAGTACTTC.

This chain uses TRBV14 with TRBJ1-2; maybe TRBD1 (5 bases). Germline-derived CDR1 and CDR2 are SGHDN and FVKESK. V shed 4 bases and J shed 5 bases, with 8 bases lying between them. The CDR3 is made up of 12 amino acids. The CDR3 DNA reads as TGTGCCAGCAGCCGGGGGTCATATGGCTACACCTTC. It translates to CASSRGSYGYTF.

The J gene is TRBJ1-6, the V gene TRBV15, with 9 bases identical to TRBD1. The trim removed 0 bases at V and 10 bases at J, leaving 4 bases unmatched. The CDR3 runs 15 residues. CDR1 is LNHNV, CDR2 YYDKDF, per germline (reference sequence). The chain's CDR3 is CATSREWDRASPLHF. The CDR3 DNA reads TGTGCCACCAGCAGAGAGTGGGACAGGGCATCACCCCTCCACTTT.